The rows below give T cell receptor beta chains drawn from one sample of a study of T-cell reconstitution after alpha-beta-depleted transplantation in children. TCRdb ran MiXCR on the PCR reads and lists one entry per CDR3 protein. The table includes some 80,000 distinct CDR3 sequences, about a sixth detected once. The starting material was PBMCs, mostly from graft donor cells, obtained 360 days after TCRalphabeta/CD19-depleted stem cell transplant. Receptor source: a male patient under 10 years old who had a stem cell transplant for acute lymphoblastic leukemia, so the T cells may come from the graft donor. Both conserved end residues are part of each CDR3.

>TRBV28|TRBJ2-1
CASSLLVGGPLFEQFF
>TRBV5-5|TRBJ2-7
CASSHGTRAGYEQYF
>TRBV20-1|TRBJ1-5
CSARVGKGRNQPQHF
>TRBV7-2|TRBJ2-5
CASSLKGLAPLQETQYF
>TRBV12-3/TRBV12-4|TRBJ2-1
CASSLSRMGEQFF
>TRBV5-1|TRBJ1-1
CASSPWTGGITEAFF
>TRBV7-9|TRBJ2-5
CASSLPWDGVKETQYF
>TRBV7-8|TRBJ1-2
CASSARTGFYGYTF
>TRBV29-1|TRBJ2-7
CSVAGTTLFHEQYF
>TRBV7-9|TRBJ2-7
CASSLALAGGPYEQYF
>TRBV12-3/TRBV12-4|TRBJ1-3
CASSNPGGYGNTIYF
>TRBV7-6|TRBJ2-3
CASSLAGGSGRMTDTQYF
>TRBV11-3|TRBJ2-1
CASSKLAGSYNEQFF
>TRBV4-1|TRBJ2-6
CASSPRQGGRSGANVLTF
>TRBV5-1|TRBJ2-1
CASSLGSGTSGRASYNEQFF
>TRBV5-1|TRBJ2-5
CASSSIAGRPETQYF